These 18 T cell receptor beta chains were all obtained from the same sample, sequenced in a study of blood T cells in healthy people across ages. PCR was performed a second time for about 7 to 11 cycles using a sample-barcoded 5' primer and a J-beta primer mix. TCRdb re-called the 5' RACE reads with MiXCR, one entry per CDR3 protein. The sample consists of about 830,000 distinct CDR3 sequences, roughly 50% of them appearing once. The material sequenced was blood. These receptors originate from a young man in good health.

The chain recombines TRBV19 with TRBJ1-1, with D possibly being TRBD1 (6 bases). V shed 5 bases and J shed 2 bases, with 12 bases lying between them. This CDR3 is built from 14 residues. Germline values: CDR1 LNHDA, CDR2 SQIVND (reference sequence). CDR3 region: CASSARTANTEAFF. The CDR3 bases are TGTGCCAGTAGTGCCCGGACAGCTAACACTGAAGCTTTCTTT. Using reference TRBV19 and TRBJ1-1 for the parts outside the CDR3, the full variable domain is DGGITQSPKYLFRKEGQNVTLSCEQNLNHDAMYWYRQDPGQGLRLIYYSQIVNDFQKGDIAEGYSVSREKKESFPLTVTSAQKNPTAFYLCASSARTANTEAFFGQGTRLTVV.

This chain joins TRBV7-2 and TRBJ2-7; a weak D match, TRBD1 (5 bases). This CDR3 contains 14 residues. The ends were cut back, 6 bases at V and 0 bases at J, with 12 bases in the middle. Germline CDR1 is SGHTA and CDR2 is FQGNSA. CDR3 coding DNA: TGTGCCAGCAGTCCTGGGGCCTCCTCCTACGAGCAGTACTTC. Translation gives CASSPGASSYEQYF.

V and J are TRBV28 and TRBJ1-2; possible D gene TRBD1, 5 bases. This CDR3 is 14 amino acids long. CDR1 and CDR2 (germline): MDHEN, SYDVKM. The germline V and J ends were trimmed by 6 bases and 3 bases, with 14 bases remaining between them. The CDR3 DNA reads TGTGCCAGCAGGCGCGGCGGGGGACACTATGGCTACACCTTC. This encodes CASRRGGGHYGYTF.

The V gene is TRBV4-2, the J gene TRBJ2-3; 8 bases match TRBD2. Germline assignment: CDR1 LGHNA and CDR2 YNFKEQ. This CDR3 is 12 amino acids long. The V and J ends lost 8 bases and 7 bases, in that order; junction bases with no gene match: 5. Here the CDR3 DNA reads TGTGCCAGCGGGGCTAGCGGGTATACGCAGTATTTT. This encodes CASGASGYTQYF.

The chain combines TRBV20-1 with TRBJ2-1; 10 positions match TRBD2. This CDR3 is 16 amino acids long. CDR1 DFQATT and CDR2 SNEGSKA come from the germline V gene (reference sequence). J lost 1 base, V lost 4 bases, and 7 bases had no gene match. The CDR3 spells CSANLAGAGSYNEQFF. CDR3 sequence (DNA): TGCAGTGCTAATCTAGCGGGAGCCGGGTCCTACAATGAGCAGTTCTTC.

This clonotype appeared a few times. This chain connects TRBV20-1 to TRBJ2-3, with TRBD2 matching 12 bases. The ends lost 0 bases at V and 3 bases at J; junction bases unmatched: 7. CDR1 is DFQATT and CDR2 is SNEGSKA in the germline V gene (reference sequence). The CDR3 is 17 amino acids. The chain's CDR3 is CSARDGGLAGSTDTQYF. Here the CDR3 DNA reads TGCAGTGCTAGAGATGGGGGACTAGCGGGTTCAACAGATACGCAGTATTTT.

Only one count was recorded for this clonotype. The chain has TRBV3-1 and TRBJ2-7, with D possibly TRBD1 on 6 matching bases. With 3 bases removed from V and 0 bases from J, the gap between germline ends came to 21 bases. CDR1 and CDR2 (germline): LGHDT, YNNKEL (reference sequence). The CDR3 sequence is 18 residues long. The CDR3 region is CASSQFLTTGTTSYEQYF. In DNA, the CDR3 is TGTGCCAGCAGCCAGTTCCTTACAACCGGGACAACCTCCTACGAGCAGTACTTC.

This chain uses TRBV4-1 with TRBJ1-4, with a weak D call TRBD1 (5 bases). V lost 4 bases and J 5 bases, leaving 14 bases between the germline ends. The CDR3 spans 15 residues. Per germline, CDR1 MGHRA and CDR2 YSYEKL. CDR3 DNA sequence: TGCGCCAGCAGCCTATCCGGGACTCCGAATGAAAAACTGTTTTTT. This sequence encodes CASSLSGTPNEKLFF.

This chain uses TRBV15 with TRBJ2-5, with D tentatively TRBD1 or TRBD2 (5 bases each). The V end lost 9 bases, the J end lost 5 bases, and 10 bases lay between the germline ends. This CDR3 comprises 11 residues. Germline lookup yields CDR1 LNHNV and CDR2 YYDKDF (reference sequence). The CDR3 loop is CATRWGETQYF. CDR3 coding DNA: TGTGCCACTCGTTGGGGGGAGACCCAGTACTTC. Combining the CDR3 with reference TRBV15 and TRBJ2-5 gives the whole variable domain DAMVIQNPRYQVTQFGKPVTLSCSQTLNHNVMYWYQQKSSQAPKLLFHYYDKDFNNEADTPDNFQSRRPNTSFCFLDIRSPGLGDTAMYLCATRWGETQYFGPGTRLLVL.

The chain combines TRBV25-1 with TRBJ2-7; TRBD2 matches 10 bases. Matching the DNA end better, TRBJ2-5 makes the J call doubtful. Germline CDR1 reads MGHDK; CDR2 reads SYGVNS. The CDR3 is made up of 16 amino acids. The CDR3 coding sequence is TGTGCCAGCAGCGCCCCCTCTAGCGGGAGTTCCGAGACCCAGTACTTC. Translation gives CASSAPSSGSSETQYF.

The chain links TRBV6-2 or TRBV6-3 to TRBJ1-6; D is ambiguous. V was shortened by 6 bases and J by 10 bases, with 13 bases between the two germline ends. CDR3 length: 13 residues. Germline loops: CDR1 MNHEY, CDR2 SVGEGT. CDR3 in amino acids: CASRLYWASPLHF. DNA of the CDR3: TGTGCCAGCAGATTATACTGGGCCTCACCCCTCCACTTT.

The DNA of the CDR3 is TGCAGTGCTAGACAGGGTTCCGCGAACACTGAAGCTTTCTTT. Protein product: CSARQGSANTEAFF. The chain couples TRBV20-1 to TRBJ1-1; a weak D match, TRBD1 (5 bases). The germline gives CDR1 DFQATT, CDR2 SNEGSKA (reference sequence). CDR3 length: 14 residues. The V gene lost 2 bases and the J gene lost 1 base, with 11 bases spanning the gap.

J is TRBJ1-1 and V is TRBV25-1, with D possibly matching TRBD1 (5 bases). The length of the CDR3 is 16 residues. CDR1 MGHDK and CDR2 SYGVNS come from the germline V gene. V lost 6 bases to trimming and J lost 0 bases, with 17 bases between them. CDR3 residues: CASSPGGIAMNTEAFF. For the CDR3, the DNA is TGTGCCAGCAGCCCCGGGGGAATAGCCATGAACACTGAAGCTTTCTTT.

This clonotype was counted only a few times. V gene TRBV15 combines with J gene TRBJ2-1; D is undetermined. V lost 2 bases to trimming and J lost 2 bases, with 4 bases between them. The CDR3 loop spans 13 amino acids. Per germline, CDR1 LNHNV and CDR2 YYDKDF (reference sequence). The CDR3: CATSRRTYNEQFF. As DNA, the CDR3 is TGTGCCACCAGCAGACGGACCTACAATGAGCAGTTCTTC.

This clonotype occurred a few times. The chain has TRBV5-1 and TRBJ2-1; no firm D call. CDR3 length: 13 amino acids. Trimming took 4 bases from V and 4 from J, leaving 9 bases between them. CDR1 and CDR2 (germline): SGHRS, YFSETQ. Here the CDR3 reads CASSAGRYNEQFF. DNA for the CDR3: TGCGCCAGCAGCGCCGGACGGTACAATGAGCAGTTCTTC.

The chain links TRBV30 to TRBJ2-5; 11 bases align to TRBD2. Germline loops: CDR1 GTSNPN, CDR2 SVGIG (reference sequence). This CDR3 spans 14 amino acids. J was trimmed by 3 bases and V by 4 bases; bases with no gene match: 4. CDR3 amino acids: CAWNWGLAEETQYF. The CDR3 bases are TGTGCCTGGAACTGGGGACTAGCGGAAGAGACCCAGTACTTC.

This clonotype was counted between two and nine times. The chain combines TRBV6-6 with TRBJ2-1, with a weak D call TRBD1 (6 bases). CDR1 is MNHNY and CDR2 is SVGAGI in the germline V gene (reference sequence). The length of the CDR3 is 12 residues. The V and J ends lost 6 bases and 6 bases respectively, with 9 bases between them. The CDR3 sequence: CASRDSRNEQFF. CDR3 DNA: TGTGCCAGCAGGGACAGCCGCAATGAGCAGTTCTTC.

J is TRBJ1-6 and V is TRBV12-3 or TRBV12-4; TRBD1 agrees at 8 bases. J gave up 10 bases and V 5 bases, and 7 bases lay outside the gene matches. The CDR3 has 14 residues. CDR3 bases: TGTGCCAGCAGTGGTTCGACAGGGGAATCACCCCTCCACTTT. This gives the protein CASSGSTGESPLHF.